One and the same sample provided the 27 T cell receptor beta chains below, sequenced in a study of cytomegalovirus exposure and HLA in healthy donors. PCR employed 60 Vbeta and 13 Jbeta primers. TCRdb keeps only in-frame clones here, not all; method: immunoSEQ multiplex PCR. Its listing shows 50,000 or so clones. Specimen: PBMCs. All receptors come from a woman aged 18 to 35 in good health and CMV-seronegative.

This rearrangement joins TRBV19 to TRBJ2-1, with D tentatively TRBD2 (5 bases). CDR1 LNHDA and CDR2 SQIVND come from the germline V gene (reference sequence). V was trimmed by 5 bases and J by 14 bases, leaving 19 bases between them. The CDR3 is 13 amino acids. The CDR3 here is CASSRVGAPGEFF. CDR3 in DNA: TGTGCCAGTAGTCGTGTGGGCGCACCCGGGGAGTTCTTC.

The chain links TRBV5-1 to TRBJ1-1; D is perhaps TRBD1 (6 bases). The germline V gene has CDR1 SGHRS and CDR2 YFSETQ. The ends were cut back, 6 bases at V and 6 bases at J, with 12 bases in the middle. The length of the CDR3 is 12 residues. CDR3 loop: CASTPGGPEAFF. CDR3 nucleotides: TGCGCCAGCACCCCGGGGGGGCCTGAAGCTTTCTTT.

The V and J genes are TRBV11-2 and TRBJ2-7; 9 positions match TRBD1. J gave up 6 bases and V 4 bases, and 13 bases lay outside the gene matches. Germline lookup yields CDR1 SGHAT and CDR2 FQNNGV. The CDR3 sequence is 16 residues long. The CDR3 spells CASSSIWRDRVSEQYF. The DNA of the CDR3 is TGTGCCAGCAGCTCCATTTGGCGGGACAGGGTTTCCGAGCAGTACTTC.

This sequence joins TRBV4-1 and TRBJ2-5; no definite D call. CDR3 size: 15 residues. The ends were cut back, 1 base at V and 2 bases at J, with 11 bases in the middle. From germline, CDR1 is MGHRA and CDR2 YSYEKL. DNA of the CDR3: TGCGCCAGCAGCCAAGCTGAGGTTTTACAAGAGACCCAGTACTTC. Encoded protein: CASSQAEVLQETQYF.

The CDR3 sequence: CASRFADTQYF. CDR3 nucleotides: TGCGCCAGCAGGTTCGCAGATACGCAGTATTTT. This chain connects TRBV5-1 to TRBJ2-3; no clear D. The CDR3 sequence is 11 residues long. Germline values: CDR1 SGHRS, CDR2 YFSETQ. Trimming cost V 5 bases and J 4 bases, with 5 bases left between them.

The V and J genes are TRBV7-2 and TRBJ1-4; no definite D call. Trimming cost V 3 bases and J 2 bases, with 7 bases left between them. The germline V gene encodes CDR1 SGHTA and CDR2 FQGNSA. The CDR3 spans 14 residues. CDR3 in amino acids: CASSLQATNEKLFF. CDR3 DNA: TGTGCCAGCAGCTTGCAGGCGACTAATGAAAAACTGTTTTTT.

J is TRBJ2-1 and V is TRBV25-1; 9 bases are a match to TRBD2. There are 15 residues in the CDR3. Losses at the gene ends were 5 bases for V and 10 bases for J; bases not matched to a gene: 12. Germline CDR1 and CDR2: MGHDK and SYGVNS. The CDR3, as DNA: TGTGCCAGCAGTCACTCTAGCGGGGTCCATCAAGAGCAGTTCTTC. Residues: CASSHSSGVHQEQFF. Together with reference TRBV25-1 and TRBJ2-1, the CDR3 gives the full variable domain: EADIYQTPRYLVIGTGKKITLECSQTMGHDKMYWYQQDPGMELHLIHYSYGVNSTEKGDLSSESTVSRIRTEHFPLTLESARPSHTSQYLCASSHSSGVHQEQFFGPGTRLTVL.

The V and J genes are TRBV5-1 and TRBJ1-1; no reliable D call. This CDR3 is built from 14 residues. The V and J ends lost 0 bases and 1 base respectively, with 7 bases between them. Germline V gene data show CDR1 as SGHRS and CDR2 as YFSETQ. CDR3 sequence (DNA): TGCGCCAGCAGCTTGGTTCGGGAGAACACTGAAGCTTTCTTT. Translated: CASSLVRENTEAFF.

The V and J genes are TRBV5-1 and TRBJ2-5; D unresolved. Per the germline V gene, CDR1 is SGHRS and CDR2 is YFSETQ. This CDR3 has 12 amino acids. The ends were cut back, 0 bases at V and 5 bases at J, with 5 bases in the middle. CDR3: CASSLESETQYF. The CDR3 bases are TGCGCCAGCAGCTTGGAATCGGAGACCCAGTACTTC.

This sequence joins TRBV4-1 and TRBJ2-7; no firm D call. The CDR3 is made up of 16 amino acids. The V end was cut by 0 bases, the J end by 0 bases, with 12 bases between. Per germline, CDR1 MGHRA and CDR2 YSYEKL. CDR3 amino acids: CASSQEASLPSYEQYF. The CDR3 DNA sequence: TGCGCCAGCAGCCAAGAAGCGAGCCTACCCTCCTACGAGCAGTACTTC.

The gene calls are TRBV11-2 and TRBJ1-2, with 9 bases identical to TRBD1. The length of the CDR3 is 15 residues. J lost 7 bases, V lost 5 bases, and 11 bases had no gene match. Germline CDR1 reads SGHAT; CDR2 reads FQNNGV. In DNA, the CDR3 is TGTGCCAGCAGCCTACCCGGGACAGGGCATACTGGCTACACCTTC. Translation gives CASSLPGTGHTGYTF.

This chain joins TRBV7-2 and TRBJ2-5; TRBD2 agrees at 7 bases. The length of the CDR3 is 15 residues. The V segment lost 3 bases and the J segment 3 bases; nucleotides outside the gene matches: 7. Germline V lookup: CDR1 SGHTA, CDR2 FQGNSA. Here the CDR3 reads CASSFSSGAEETQYF. The DNA of the CDR3 is TGTGCCAGCAGCTTTTCCAGCGGGGCAGAAGAGACCCAGTACTTC. Based on the CDR3 plus reference TRBV7-2 and TRBJ2-5, the full variable domain is GAGVSQSPSNKVTEKGKDVELRCDPISGHTALYWYRQSLGQGLEFLIYFQGNSAPDKSGLPSDRFSAERTGGSVSTLTIQRTQQEDSAVYLCASSFSSGAEETQYFGPGTRLLVL.

V usage is TRBV14 and J usage is TRBJ1-1; 9 positions agree with TRBD1. The CDR3 loop spans 13 amino acids. CDR1 is SGHDN, CDR2 FVKESK, per germline. V was pared by 0 bases and J by 10 bases, with 3 bases of the junction left unmatched. CDR3 coding DNA: TGTGCCAGCAGCCAAGATTGGGACAGGGCAGCTTTCTTT. As protein: CASSQDWDRAAFF.

This chain links TRBV5-4 with TRBJ2-6; D gene ambiguous. CDR3 length: 14 amino acids. The V gene lost 2 bases and the J gene lost 4 bases, with 7 bases spanning the gap. CDR1 SGHNT and CDR2 YYREEE come from the germline V gene (reference sequence). CDR3 bases: TGTGCCAGCAGCTTACTTTCCGGGGCCAACGTCCTGACTTTC. The encoded protein is CASSLLSGANVLTF.

The chain combines TRBV9 with TRBJ1-2; possibly TRBD1 for D (6 bases). Germline-derived CDR1 and CDR2 are SGDLS and YYNGEE. The germline V and J ends were trimmed by 4 bases and 4 bases, with 14 bases remaining between them. The CDR3 extends over 14 amino acids. CDR3 sequence reads: CASSPRTGPYGYTF. CDR3 DNA sequence: TGTGCCAGCAGCCCCAGAACAGGGCCCTATGGCTACACCTTC. The entire variable domain, with the rest obtained from reference TRBV9 and TRBJ1-2, is as follows: DSGVTQTPKHLITATGQRVTLRCSPRSGDLSVYWYQQSLDQGLQFLIQYYNGEERAKGNILERFSAQQFPDLHSELNLSSLELGDSALYFCASSPRTGPYGYTFGSGTRLTVV.

The chain uses TRBV28 and TRBJ2-1; D is perhaps TRBD2 (6 bases). This CDR3 region has 16 residues. Germline CDR1 MDHEN, CDR2 SYDVKM. Trimming left V 3 bases short and J 2 bases short, with 14 bases between. This CDR3 is CASSFGGRDTYNEQFF. CDR3 sequence (DNA): TGTGCCAGCAGTTTCGGGGGTCGGGATACCTACAATGAGCAGTTCTTC.

The J gene is TRBJ2-1, the V gene TRBV6-4; 10 nucleotides line up with TRBD2. The ends lost 1 base at V and 5 bases at J; junction bases unmatched: 17. Germline CDR1 is MRHNA and CDR2 is SNTAGT. The CDR3 length is 20 residues. The CDR3 coding sequence is TGTGCCAGCAGTGACTTTAAGTCTAGCGGGGGTCCATCCAATAACAATGAGCAGTTCTTC. Translating it yields CASSDFKSSGGPSNNNEQFF.

The chain has TRBV5-1 and TRBJ2-5; D possibly corresponds to TRBD1 (6 bases). CDR1 is SGHRS, CDR2 YFSETQ, per germline. V was pared by 2 bases and J by 3 bases, with 14 bases between. The CDR3 extends over 15 amino acids. CDR3 bases: TGCGCCAGCAGCTTACAGGGTAGGATCGAAGAGACCCAGTACTTC. Translation: CASSLQGRIEETQYF.

The chain is built from TRBV6-5 and TRBJ1-2; TRBD1 agrees at 8 bases. The CDR3 sequence is 13 residues long. The germline CDR1 and CDR2 sequences are MNHEY and SVGAGI. After removal of 7 bases from V and 2 bases from J, the junction contained 3 bases not matched to a gene. The CDR3 spells CASTRQGNYGYTF. CDR3 bases: TGTGCCAGCACCAGACAGGGGAACTATGGCTACACCTTC.

The chain uses TRBV14 and TRBJ1-1; D gene ambiguous. The CDR3 is 13 residues long. Trimming shortened V by 2 bases and J by 11 bases, and 15 bases separated the two germline ends. Looked up from germline, CDR1 is SGHDN and CDR2 is FVKESK. CDR3 sequence (DNA): TGTGCCAGCAGCCAAACCCCACCAGGAAAGGCTTTCTTT. As protein: CASSQTPPGKAFF. Looking up the rest from reference TRBV14 and TRBJ1-1 gives the full variable domain: EAGVTQFPSHSVIEKGQTVTLRCDPISGHDNLYWYRRVMGKEIKFLLHFVKESKQDESGMPNNRFLAERTGGTYSTLKVQPAELEDSGVYFCASSQTPPGKAFFGQGTRLTVV.

The chain links TRBV19 to TRBJ1-5, with 8 bases identical to TRBD1. CDR1 and CDR2 (germline): LNHDA, SQIVND (reference sequence). This CDR3 region has 16 residues. The V and J ends lost 5 bases and 2 bases, in that order; junction bases with no gene match: 8. CDR3 region: CASSPWDRPGNQPQHF. The DNA for the CDR3 is TGTGCCAGTAGTCCTTGGGACAGGCCTGGCAATCAGCCCCAGCATTTT.

This chain uses TRBV5-4 with TRBJ2-5; 16 nucleotides align to TRBD2. The CDR3 length is 16 residues. Germline trimming cut 4 bases from V and 4 bases from J; bases unmatched to any gene: 4. CDR1 and CDR2 (germline): SGHNT, YYREEE (reference sequence). The CDR3 sequence is CASSQGLAGGVETQYF. CDR3 in DNA: TGTGCCAGCAGCCAGGGACTAGCGGGAGGGGTAGAGACCCAGTACTTC.

This rearrangement joins TRBV6-1 to TRBJ1-6; maybe TRBD1 (5 bases). Germline V CDR1 and CDR2: MNHNS, SASEGT. This CDR3 region has 17 residues. V was trimmed by 0 bases and J by 5 bases, leaving 14 bases between them. Here the CDR3 DNA reads TGTGCCAGCAGTGAAGCGCTCGGGGGTGCCCATAATTCACCCCTCCACTTT. Residues: CASSEALGGAHNSPLHF.

V and J are TRBV11-2 and TRBJ1-5; D uncertain. The V end was cut by 5 bases, the J end by 4 bases, with 9 bases between. The CDR3 runs to 13 residues. Germline V gives CDR1 SGHAT, CDR2 FQNNGV. The CDR3 sequence: CASSNSKNQPQHF. CDR3 in DNA: TGTGCCAGCAGCAATAGCAAGAATCAGCCCCAGCATTTT. Looking up the rest from reference TRBV11-2 and TRBJ1-5 gives the full variable domain: EAGVAQSPRYKIIEKRQSVAFWCNPISGHATLYWYQQILGQGPKLLIQFQNNGVVDDSQLPKDRFSAERLKGVDSTLKIQPAKLEDSAVYLCASSNSKNQPQHFGDGTRLSIL.

This chain uses TRBV6-5 with TRBJ2-7, with TRBD2 as a possible D gene (5 bases). The CDR3 loop spans 12 amino acids. The germline V and J ends were trimmed by 6 bases and 0 bases, with 6 bases remaining between them. Germline V gene lookup returns CDR1 MNHEY and CDR2 SVGAGI. The CDR3 spells CASRGSSYEQYF. The CDR3 DNA sequence: TGTGCCAGCAGGGGGAGCTCCTACGAGCAGTACTTC.

The V and J genes are TRBV11-2 and TRBJ2-5; 9 positions match TRBD2. The CDR3 covers 15 residues. Germline V gene data show CDR1 as SGHAT and CDR2 as FQNNGV. The trim removed 0 bases at V and 7 bases at J, leaving 6 bases unmatched. The CDR3 coding sequence is TGTGCCAGCAGCTTAGAGTTAGCGGGGGTGGGGACCCAGTACTTC. Its translation is CASSLELAGVGTQYF.

This chain connects TRBV11-3 to TRBJ1-1, with D unclear. The V end lost 2 bases, the J end lost 8 bases, and 12 bases lay between the germline ends. Germline CDR1 is SGHNT and CDR2 is YENEEA. CDR3 length equals 13 residues. Written as DNA, the CDR3 is TGTGCCAGCAGCTTAAGGGTTCGCGGGGAAGCTTTCTTT. Translating it yields CASSLRVRGEAFF. The complete variable domain, with remaining parts taken from reference TRBV11-3 and TRBJ1-1, reads EAGVVQSPRYKIIEKKQPVAFWCNPISGHNTLYWYLQNLGQGPELLIRYENEEAVDDSQLPKDRFSAERLKGVDSTLKIQPAELGDSAVYLCASSLRVRGEAFFGQGTRLTVV.